These T cell receptor beta chains were read from a single sample in a study of T-cell memory formation after mild COVID-19. TCRdb ran MiXCR on the 5' RACE reads and lists one entry per CDR3 protein. Seen here are around 90,000 distinct CDR3 sequences, roughly 15% observed once, and the top ten hold approximately 40%. Sequenced input: PBMCs or a T cell subset sorted from them (not recorded which). Source of these receptors: a man aged 18 to 30 who had mild COVID-19 (a few samples of this study predate the infection). Cell type and time point are not known. The CDR3 runs from the conserved cysteine through the conserved F or W. The order of the fields is CDR3 protein, V gene, J gene.

CASSLAGTGVSFGYTF,TRBV7-2,TRBJ1-2
CASSSDIGDEQFF,TRBV7-3,TRBJ2-1
CASSWRGTGPLEQYF,TRBV5-5,TRBJ2-7
CAIRDRTESTDTQYF,TRBV10-3,TRBJ2-3
CASGPLYRYNEQFF,TRBV27,TRBJ2-1
CASSLTGTQNTGELFF,TRBV7-9,TRBJ2-2
CSVGEQGIYGYTF,TRBV29-1,TRBJ1-2
CASRRAASHLDIQYF,TRBV5-1,TRBJ2-4
CASSFPHRARNTEAFF,TRBV5-6,TRBJ1-1
CASSLASGGETQYF,TRBV5-1,TRBJ2-5
CASSGDREFEQYF,TRBV18,TRBJ2-7
CASSWAPNTEAFF,TRBV27,TRBJ1-1
CASSQTPHTDTQYF,TRBV4-1,TRBJ2-3
CASSYSSGTIYF,TRBV6-2/TRBV6-3,TRBJ1-3
CSAPSGGALANTQYF,TRBV20-1,TRBJ2-3
CSARTGTGLQPQHF,TRBV20-1,TRBJ1-5
CASGLGAVRNEKLFF,TRBV12-5,TRBJ1-4
CASRGWVAFF,TRBV12-3/TRBV12-4,TRBJ1-1
CASTYSGGIGDTQYF,TRBV7-2,TRBJ2-3
CASSLGGSYNEQFF,TRBV9,TRBJ2-1
CASSLSLDSRLFF,TRBV27,TRBJ1-4
CAIPALGLAGPNTGELFF,TRBV10-3,TRBJ2-2
CASSTLTSGGTDTQYF,TRBV7-8,TRBJ2-3
CASSTDSEKNIQYF,TRBV5-1,TRBJ2-4
CASSLALMWNQPQHF,TRBV7-2,TRBJ1-5